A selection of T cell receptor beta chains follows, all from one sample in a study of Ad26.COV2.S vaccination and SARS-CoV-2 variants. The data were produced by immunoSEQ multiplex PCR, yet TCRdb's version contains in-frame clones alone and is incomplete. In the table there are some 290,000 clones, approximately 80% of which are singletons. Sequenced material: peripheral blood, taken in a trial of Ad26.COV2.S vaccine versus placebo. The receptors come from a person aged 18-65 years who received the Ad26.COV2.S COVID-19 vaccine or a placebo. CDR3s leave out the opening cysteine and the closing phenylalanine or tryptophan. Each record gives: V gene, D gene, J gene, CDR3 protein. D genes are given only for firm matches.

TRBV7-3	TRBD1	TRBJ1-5	ASSRGTVDLYSNQPQH
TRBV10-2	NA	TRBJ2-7	ASSLGRYEQY
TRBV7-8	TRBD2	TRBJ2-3	ASSLRTSGDTSTDTQY
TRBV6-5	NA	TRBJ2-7	ASSYSSGRPDYEQY
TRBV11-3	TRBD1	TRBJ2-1	ASSSFDRDDEQF
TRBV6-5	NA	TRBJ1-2	ASSYSRGNYGYT
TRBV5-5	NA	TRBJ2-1	ASSLGGYYNEQF
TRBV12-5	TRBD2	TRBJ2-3	ASGLGLASTDTQY
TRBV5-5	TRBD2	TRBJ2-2	ASSLAKMRGGRTGELF
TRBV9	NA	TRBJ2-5	ASSVDPSRLLPETQY
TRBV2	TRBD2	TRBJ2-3	ASIRGEVPDTQY
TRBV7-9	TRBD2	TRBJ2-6	ASSPGLAGVKANVLT
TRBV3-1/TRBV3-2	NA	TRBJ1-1	ASSLDWGRTEAF
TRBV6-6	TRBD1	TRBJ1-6	ASSPGQSHNNSPLH
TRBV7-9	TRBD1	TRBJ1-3	ASSFWTGYGNTIY
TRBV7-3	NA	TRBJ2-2	ASSRLEVTGELF
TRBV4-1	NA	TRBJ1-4	ASSQGRGTEKLF
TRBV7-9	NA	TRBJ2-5	ASSLEVQETQY
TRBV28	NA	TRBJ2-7	ASSFRGGYLQY
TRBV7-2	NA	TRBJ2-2	ASSISNTGELF
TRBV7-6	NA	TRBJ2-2	ASSLRRIIDTGELF
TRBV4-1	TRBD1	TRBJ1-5	ASSPGQANQPQH
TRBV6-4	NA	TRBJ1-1	ASSASGNTEAF
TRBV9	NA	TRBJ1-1	ASSQGSNTEAF
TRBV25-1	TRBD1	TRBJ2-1	ASNPPDRGPLCGQF
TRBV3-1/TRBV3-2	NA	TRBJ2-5	ASSPRVAVGPGTQY
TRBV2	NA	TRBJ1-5	ASSERTGRNQPQH
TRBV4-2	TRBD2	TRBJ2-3	ASSPLAGGPLTDTQY
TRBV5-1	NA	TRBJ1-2	ASSLAPDGAGYT
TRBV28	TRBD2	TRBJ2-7	ASSDTSGRYEQY
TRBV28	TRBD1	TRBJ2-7	ASTRSYWTGNYEQY
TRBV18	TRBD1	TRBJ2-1	ASSPVTGDHEQF
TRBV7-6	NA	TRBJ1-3	ASSSVGGSGNTIY
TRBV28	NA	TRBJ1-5	ASSPPRGGGNQPQH
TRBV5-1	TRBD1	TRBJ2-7	ASSLGTGFYEQY
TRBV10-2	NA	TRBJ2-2	ASSEWGRPGELF
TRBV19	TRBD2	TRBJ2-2	ASSKRGFTGELF
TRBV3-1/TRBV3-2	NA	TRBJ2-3	ASSQTGGGTDTQY
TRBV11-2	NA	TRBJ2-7	ASSLDVRRLSGEQY
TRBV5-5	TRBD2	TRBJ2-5	ASSPLAGAIQETQY
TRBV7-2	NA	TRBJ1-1	ASSLVLLAGQYTEAF
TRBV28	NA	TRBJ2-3	ASVRGGTDTQY
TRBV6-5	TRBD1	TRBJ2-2	ASSPGTGETGELF
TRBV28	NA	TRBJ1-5	ASSSPGSQPQH
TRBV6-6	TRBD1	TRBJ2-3	ASSRTGGLGMGVDTQY
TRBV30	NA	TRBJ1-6	ASGTSNSPLH